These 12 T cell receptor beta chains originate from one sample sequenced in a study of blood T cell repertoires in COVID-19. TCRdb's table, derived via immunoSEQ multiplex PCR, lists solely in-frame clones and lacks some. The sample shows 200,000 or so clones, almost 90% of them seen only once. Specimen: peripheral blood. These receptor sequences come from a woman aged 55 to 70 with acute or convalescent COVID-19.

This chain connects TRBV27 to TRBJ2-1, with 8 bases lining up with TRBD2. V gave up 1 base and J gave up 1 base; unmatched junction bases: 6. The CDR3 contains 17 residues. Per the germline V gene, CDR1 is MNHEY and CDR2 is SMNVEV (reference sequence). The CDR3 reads CASSLLSSGSSYNEQFF. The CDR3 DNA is TGTGCCAGCAGTTTATTATCCAGCGGGAGTTCCTACAATGAGCAGTTCTTC.

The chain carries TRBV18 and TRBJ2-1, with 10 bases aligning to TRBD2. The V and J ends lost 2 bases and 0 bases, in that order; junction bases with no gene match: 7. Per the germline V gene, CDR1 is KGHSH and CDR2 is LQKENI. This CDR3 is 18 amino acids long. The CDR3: CASSPELAGPRSYNEQFF. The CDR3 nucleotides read TGTGCCAGCTCACCAGAACTAGCGGGACCTCGCTCCTACAATGAGCAGTTCTTC.

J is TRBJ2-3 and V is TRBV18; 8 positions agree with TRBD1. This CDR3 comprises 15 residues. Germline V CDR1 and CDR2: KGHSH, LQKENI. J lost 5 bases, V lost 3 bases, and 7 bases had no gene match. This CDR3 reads CASSPRAGGRDTQYF. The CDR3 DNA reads TGTGCCAGCTCACCTCGGGCAGGGGGCAGAGATACGCAGTATTTT.

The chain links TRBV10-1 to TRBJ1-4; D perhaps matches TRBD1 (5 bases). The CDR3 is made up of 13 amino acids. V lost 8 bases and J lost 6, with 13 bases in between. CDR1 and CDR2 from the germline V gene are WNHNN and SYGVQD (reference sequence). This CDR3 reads CASGPGGDEKLFF. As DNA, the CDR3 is TGCGCCAGCGGCCCGGGAGGGGATGAAAAACTGTTTTTT.

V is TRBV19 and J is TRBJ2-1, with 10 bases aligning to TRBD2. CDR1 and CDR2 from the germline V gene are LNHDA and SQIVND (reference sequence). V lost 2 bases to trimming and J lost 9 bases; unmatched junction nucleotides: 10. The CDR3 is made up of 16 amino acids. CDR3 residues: CASSILAGGTKAEQFF. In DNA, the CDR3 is TGTGCCAGTAGTATATTAGCGGGGGGAACAAAAGCTGAGCAGTTCTTC.

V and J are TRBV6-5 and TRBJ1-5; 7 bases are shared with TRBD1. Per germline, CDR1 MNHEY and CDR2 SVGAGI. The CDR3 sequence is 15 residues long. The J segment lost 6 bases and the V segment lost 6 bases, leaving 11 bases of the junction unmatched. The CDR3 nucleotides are TGTGCCAGCAGATCAGGGACAGCTTTTAGTCAGCCCCAGCATTTT. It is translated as CASRSGTAFSQPQHF.

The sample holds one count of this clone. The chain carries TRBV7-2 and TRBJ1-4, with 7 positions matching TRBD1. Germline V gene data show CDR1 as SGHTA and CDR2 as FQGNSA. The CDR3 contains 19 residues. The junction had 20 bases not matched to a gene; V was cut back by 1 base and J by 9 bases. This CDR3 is CASSLGSLGGVGGGQKLFF. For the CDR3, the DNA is TGTGCCAGCAGCTTAGGTTCCCTAGGGGGCGTCGGGGGCGGTCAAAAACTGTTTTTT.

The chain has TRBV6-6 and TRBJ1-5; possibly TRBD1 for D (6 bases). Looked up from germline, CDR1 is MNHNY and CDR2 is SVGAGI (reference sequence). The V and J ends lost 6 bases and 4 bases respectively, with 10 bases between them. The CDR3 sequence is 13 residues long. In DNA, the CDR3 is TGTGCCAGCAGGGACAGCCTTAATCAGCCCCAGCATTTT. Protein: CASRDSLNQPQHF.

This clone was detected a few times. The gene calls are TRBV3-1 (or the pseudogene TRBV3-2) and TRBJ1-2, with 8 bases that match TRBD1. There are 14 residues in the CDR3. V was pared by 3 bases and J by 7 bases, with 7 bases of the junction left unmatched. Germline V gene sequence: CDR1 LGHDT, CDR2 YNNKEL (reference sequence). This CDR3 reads CASSQEPGGRGYTF. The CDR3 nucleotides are TGTGCCAGCAGCCAGGAGCCAGGGGGCCGTGGCTACACCTTC.

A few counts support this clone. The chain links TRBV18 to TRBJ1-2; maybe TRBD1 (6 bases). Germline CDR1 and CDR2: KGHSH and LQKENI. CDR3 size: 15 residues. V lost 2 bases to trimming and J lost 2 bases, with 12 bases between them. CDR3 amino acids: CASSPVPQGNYGYTF. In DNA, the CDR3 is TGTGCCAGCTCACCAGTCCCGCAGGGGAACTATGGCTACACCTTC.

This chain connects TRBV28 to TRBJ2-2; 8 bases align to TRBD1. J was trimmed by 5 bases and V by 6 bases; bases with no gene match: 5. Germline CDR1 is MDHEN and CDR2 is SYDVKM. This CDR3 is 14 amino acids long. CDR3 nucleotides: TGTGCCAGCAGCAAGACAGGGGCTACCGGGGAGCTGTTTTTT. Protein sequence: CASSKTGATGELFF.

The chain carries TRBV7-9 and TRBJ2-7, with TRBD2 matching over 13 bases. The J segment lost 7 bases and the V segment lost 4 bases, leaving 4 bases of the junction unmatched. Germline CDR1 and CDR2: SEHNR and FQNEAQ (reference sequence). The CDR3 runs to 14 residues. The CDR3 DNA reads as TGTGCCAGCAGCTCGGGACTAGCGGGGTGGGAGCAGTACTTC. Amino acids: CASSSGLAGWEQYF.